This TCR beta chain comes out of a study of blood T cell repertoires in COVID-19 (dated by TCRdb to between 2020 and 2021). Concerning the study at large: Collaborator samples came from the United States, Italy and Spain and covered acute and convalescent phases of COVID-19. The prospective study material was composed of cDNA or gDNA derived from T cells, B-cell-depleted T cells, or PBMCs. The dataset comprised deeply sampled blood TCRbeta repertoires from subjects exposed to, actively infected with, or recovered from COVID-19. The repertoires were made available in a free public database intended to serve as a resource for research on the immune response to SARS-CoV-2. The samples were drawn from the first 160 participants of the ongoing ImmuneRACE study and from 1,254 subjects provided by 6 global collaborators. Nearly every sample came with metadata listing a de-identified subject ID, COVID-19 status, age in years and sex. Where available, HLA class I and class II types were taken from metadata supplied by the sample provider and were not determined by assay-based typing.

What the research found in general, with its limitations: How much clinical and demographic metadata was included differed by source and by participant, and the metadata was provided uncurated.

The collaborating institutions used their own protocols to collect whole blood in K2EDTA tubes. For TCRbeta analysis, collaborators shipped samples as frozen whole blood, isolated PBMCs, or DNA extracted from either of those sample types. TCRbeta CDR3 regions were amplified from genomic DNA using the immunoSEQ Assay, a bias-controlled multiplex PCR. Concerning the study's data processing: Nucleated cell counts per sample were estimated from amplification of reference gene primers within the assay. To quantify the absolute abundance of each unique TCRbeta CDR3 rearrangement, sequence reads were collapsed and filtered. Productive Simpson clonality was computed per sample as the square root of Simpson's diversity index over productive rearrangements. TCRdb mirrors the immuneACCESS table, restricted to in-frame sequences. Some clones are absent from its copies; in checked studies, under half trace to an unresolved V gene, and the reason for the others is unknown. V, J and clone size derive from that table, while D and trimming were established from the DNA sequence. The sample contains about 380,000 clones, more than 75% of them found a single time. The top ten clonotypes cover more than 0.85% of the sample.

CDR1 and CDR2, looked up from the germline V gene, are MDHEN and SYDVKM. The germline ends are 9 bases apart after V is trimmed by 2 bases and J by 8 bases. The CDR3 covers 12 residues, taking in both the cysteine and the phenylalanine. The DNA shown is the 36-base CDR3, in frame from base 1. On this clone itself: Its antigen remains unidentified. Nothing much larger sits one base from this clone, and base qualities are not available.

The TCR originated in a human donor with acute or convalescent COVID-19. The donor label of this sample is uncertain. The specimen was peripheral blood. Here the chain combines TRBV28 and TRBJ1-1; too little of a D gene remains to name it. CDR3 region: CASSLPTVEAFF. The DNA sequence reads TGTGCCAGCAGTTTACCTACCGTGGAAGCTTTCTTT.